The 6 T cell receptor beta chains below were found in one sample sequenced in a study of T-cell memory formation after mild COVID-19. Each CDR3 protein gets one entry after TCRdb re-called the 5' RACE reads with MiXCR. The sample includes 200,000 or so distinct CDR3 sequences, under 20% of them seen just once. The sample consisted of PBMCs or a T cell subset sorted from them (not recorded which). The receptors shown here come from an adult woman who had mild COVID-19 (a few samples of this study predate the infection). Cell type and time point are not known.

This clonotype turned up a few times. The chain has TRBV12-3 or TRBV12-4 and TRBJ2-3; 9 positions agree with TRBD2. The CDR3 has 12 amino acids. V shed 1 base, J shed 11 bases, and the junction held 1 base outside the gene matches. CDR3 coding DNA: TGTGCCAGCAGTTTAGAAGCGGGGGGGCAGTATTTT. Amino acid sequence: CASSLEAGGQYF.

The chain is built from TRBV4-1 and TRBJ2-6, with D maybe TRBD1 (5 bases). Germline loops: CDR1 MGHRA, CDR2 YSYEKL. Trimming took 1 base from V and 3 from J, leaving 10 bases between them. CDR3 length: 16 amino acids. The CDR3, as DNA: TGCGCCAGCAGCCAAGTTAGGGGTGGTGGGGCCAACGTCCTGACTTTC. This sequence encodes CASSQVRGGGANVLTF.

The chain couples TRBV4-1 to TRBJ2-5, with TRBD2 matching over 10 bases. The J segment lost 2 bases and the V segment lost 3 bases, leaving 6 bases of the junction unmatched. The CDR3 extends over 16 amino acids. Germline V gene lookup returns CDR1 MGHRA and CDR2 YSYEKL. CDR3 in DNA: TGCGCCAGCAGCCACCAGCGGGGGGGTGGACAAGAGACCCAGTACTTC. Translating gives CASSHQRGGGQETQYF.

There are a few counts of this clonotype. This chain links TRBV18 with TRBJ1-1; a weak D match, TRBD1 (5 bases). V was clipped by 1 base and J by 0 bases, with 12 bases between them. The CDR3 length is 16 residues. CDR1 is KGHSH and CDR2 is LQKENI in the germline V gene. CDR3 protein: CASSPRQMDMNTEAFF. DNA for the CDR3: TGTGCCAGCTCACCACGACAAATGGACATGAACACTGAAGCTTTCTTT.

The V call is TRBV24-1, the J call TRBJ2-1, with 8 nucleotides matching TRBD2. From germline, CDR1 is KGHDR and CDR2 SFDVKD. V was clipped by 4 bases and J by 7 bases; unmatched bases: 11. There are 16 residues in the CDR3. CDR3 coding DNA: TGTGCCACCAGTGACCCGAGCGGGGGCCAGATAAATGAGCAGTTCTTC. The encoded protein is CATSDPSGGQINEQFF.

The V and J genes are TRBV12-3 or TRBV12-4 and TRBJ2-3; 9 positions agree with TRBD2. V shed 5 bases, J shed 2 bases, and the junction held 8 bases outside the gene matches. The CDR3 extends over 16 amino acids. The CDR3 DNA reads TGTGCCAGCAGTCGCACAAGCGGGGGGTTCACAGATACGCAGTATTTT. Residues: CASSRTSGGFTDTQYF.